These 16 T cell receptor beta chains were sequenced from one sample in a study of T cells in Graves' hyperthyroidism and ophthalmopathy. From RNA transcripts, TCR beta CDR3 regions were amplified. Researchers ran a first-round RT-PCR on the TCR CDR3 using the HTBI primer set. Each CDR3 protein gets one entry after TCRdb re-called the multiplex PCR reads with MiXCR. The sample lists approximately 430,000 distinct CDR3 sequences; roughly 14% were seen once. The sequenced sample consisted of blood. Every receptor here comes from a woman in her late teens or twenties with Graves' hyperthyroidism.

This clonotype has only a few counts. It may be a read error: a sequence one base away is much more abundant. This chain joins TRBV7-2 and TRBJ1-1, with TRBD1 matching 7 bases. The CDR3 runs to 13 residues. Germline CDR1 SGHTA, CDR2 FQGNSA. The chain's CDR3 is CASSPGTATEALF. The CDR3 region has the DNA TGTGCCAGCAGCCCCGGGACAGCCACTGAAGCTCTCTTT.

This clonotype has just a few counts. The chain couples TRBV12-3 or TRBV12-4 to TRBJ2-2; D is ambiguous. This CDR3 has 11 residues. Trimming stripped 3 bases from V and 6 bases from J, with 2 bases between. CDR3 protein: CASSFPGELFF. The CDR3 nucleotides read TGTGCCAGCAGTTTTCCCGGGGAGCTGTTTTTT.

This clonotype turned up a few times. The chain uses TRBV7-6 and TRBJ1-6; TRBD1 matches at 7 bases. CDR1 and CDR2 (germline): SGHVS, FNYEAQ. The V segment lost 2 bases and the J segment 5 bases; nucleotides outside the gene matches: 12. The CDR3 spans 18 residues. CDR3 sequence: CASSLSRDRADHNSPLHF. CDR3 DNA: TGTGCCAGCAGCTTAAGCCGTGACAGGGCCGACCATAATTCACCCCTCCACTTT.

This clonotype has a handful of counts. The V gene is TRBV7-2, the J gene TRBJ1-2, with D unclear. V lost 6 bases, J lost 7 bases, and 18 bases lay in between. From germline, CDR1 is SGHTA and CDR2 FQGNSA. This CDR3 is built from 14 residues. Here the CDR3 DNA reads TGTGCCAGCAGGGGAGACGTAAGGTCACGTGGCTACACCTTC. Translated, it gives CASRGDVRSRGYTF.

This clonotype appeared a few times. The chain joins TRBV9 to TRBJ1-1; D gene uncertain. Trimming stripped 0 bases from V and 4 bases from J, with 7 bases between. The germline CDR1 and CDR2 sequences are SGDLS and YYNGEE. CDR3 length equals 13 residues. DNA for the CDR3: TGTGCCAGCAGCGTAGCGGATTCCACTGAAGCTTTCTTT. Encoded protein: CASSVADSTEAFF.

This clonotype was observed a handful of times. CDR3 in amino acids: CSAFGGSPGQGLFNEQFF. The CDR3 DNA follows: TGCAGCGCGTTTGGGGGCTCACCGGGACAGGGGTTGTTCAATGAGCAGTTCTTC. V gene TRBV29-1 combines with J gene TRBJ2-1, with 10 bases fitting TRBD1. J lost 6 bases, V lost 7 bases, and 21 bases had no gene match. The CDR3 has 18 residues. The germline gives CDR1 SQVTM, CDR2 ANQGSEA.

The sample holds a few counts of this clonotype. This rearrangement joins TRBV4-3 to TRBJ2-2, with 9 bases lining up with TRBD1. Germline assignment: CDR1 LGHNA and CDR2 YSLEER. The CDR3 runs 16 residues. Trimming took 5 bases from V and 4 from J; bases not matched to a gene: 8. CDR3 nucleotides: TGCGCCAGCAGCTCCTCCGGGACAGGGTCCACCGGGGAGCTGTTTTTT. Its translation is CASSSSGTGSTGELFF.

This clonotype was counted only a few times. A read error is possible here, since a much larger clone lies one base away. The chain links TRBV12-3 or TRBV12-4 to TRBJ1-5; a weak D match, TRBD1 (5 bases). CDR3 length equals 15 residues. The CDR3 loop is CGSSARDPGSQPQHF. The CDR3 bases are TGTGGCAGCAGCGCCCGGGACCCGGGTAGCCAGCCCCAGCATTTT.

In its sample, this clonotype was seen a few times. The chain has TRBV6-1 and TRBJ1-2; 10 bases align to TRBD1. Trimming removed 6 bases from V and 8 bases from J; junction bases left unmatched: 9. Germline V gene lookup returns CDR1 MNHNS and CDR2 SASEGT. The CDR3 runs 14 residues. The CDR3 sequence is CASRTGGAQNGYTF. In DNA form, the CDR3 reads TGTGCCAGCAGGACAGGGGGCGCCCAGAACGGCTACACCTTC.

This clonotype was found many times. The rearrangement uses TRBV27 and TRBJ2-2, with a possible D match to TRBD2 (6 bases). Deletions cut 3 bases from V and 6 bases from J, with 14 bases between. From germline, CDR1 is MNHEY and CDR2 SMNVEV (reference sequence). The CDR3 contains 15 residues. This chain's CDR3 is CASSLGLTFPGELFF. The CDR3 DNA is TGTGCCAGCAGTTTGGGACTTACGTTCCCCGGGGAGCTGTTTTTT.

This clonotype was seen many times. This sequence joins TRBV3-1 and TRBJ2-3; the D gene is possibly TRBD2 (5 bases). The CDR3 consists of 15 residues. Deletions cut 0 bases from V and 3 bases from J, with 10 bases between. Germline-derived CDR1 and CDR2 are LGHDT and YNNKEL (reference sequence). This CDR3 reads CASSQEGRVTDTQYF. The CDR3, as DNA: TGTGCCAGCAGCCAAGAAGGGCGGGTTACAGATACGCAGTATTTT.

The chain has TRBV7-3 and TRBJ2-7; D is tentatively TRBD1 or TRBD2 (5 bases each). V was cut by 5 bases and J by 5 bases, with 16 bases left in between. The CDR3 runs 14 residues. Germline V gene lookup returns CDR1 SGHTA and CDR2 FQGTGA. CDR3 sequence: CASSAYGGIDEQYF. As DNA, the CDR3 is TGTGCCAGCAGCGCCTATGGGGGTATAGACGAGCAGTACTTC.

This clonotype occurred many times. The rearrangement joins TRBV20-1 to TRBJ2-1; no clear D. The CDR3 is made up of 14 amino acids. Germline loops: CDR1 DFQATT, CDR2 SNEGSKA (reference sequence). The ends were cut back, 3 bases at V and 7 bases at J, with 16 bases in the middle. The CDR3 nucleotides read TGCAGTGCTAGGGGCCAAGAGGTATGGAATGAGCAGTTCTTC. Translated, it gives CSARGQEVWNEQFF.

The V gene is TRBV5-8, the J gene TRBJ1-5, with TRBD1 identical over 8 bases. Trimming cost V 2 bases and J 8 bases; bases outside gene matches: 6. Germline-derived CDR1 and CDR2 are SGHTS and YDEGEE. This CDR3 is 14 amino acids long. The CDR3 coding sequence is TGTGCCAGCAGCTTTGGACAGGGCCCGGAGCCCCAGCATTTT. It is translated as CASSFGQGPEPQHF.

The chain's CDR3 is CASSSGQQNHF. The DNA of the CDR3 is TGTGCCAGCAGCTCGGGACAGCAAAACCACTTT. The rearrangement uses TRBV5-6 and TRBJ1-6; 7 bases align to TRBD1. From germline, CDR1 is SGHDT and CDR2 YYEEEE. This CDR3 is built from 11 residues. J gave up 18 bases and V 3 bases, and 6 bases lay outside the gene matches.

The chain couples TRBV20-1 to TRBJ2-7; D remains ambiguous. V shed 3 bases and J shed 4 bases, with 10 bases lying between them. The CDR3 is made up of 12 amino acids. Germline V gives CDR1 DFQATT, CDR2 SNEGSKA (reference sequence). The CDR3 loop is CSARSRLYEQYF. In nucleotides, the CDR3 is TGCAGTGCTAGGTCCCGACTGTACGAGCAGTACTTC.